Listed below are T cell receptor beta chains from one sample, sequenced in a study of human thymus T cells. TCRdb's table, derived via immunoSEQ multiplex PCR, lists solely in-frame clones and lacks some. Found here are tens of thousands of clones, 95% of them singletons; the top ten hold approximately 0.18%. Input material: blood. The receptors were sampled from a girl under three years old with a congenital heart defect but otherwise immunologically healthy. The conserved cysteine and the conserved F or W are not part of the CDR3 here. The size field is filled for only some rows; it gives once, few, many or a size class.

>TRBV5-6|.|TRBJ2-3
ASSLQGAFWTDTQY
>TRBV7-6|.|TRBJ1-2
ASSFSEFRGSPTYGYT
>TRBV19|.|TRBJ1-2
ASSEHYRVAYGYT
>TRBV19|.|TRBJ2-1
ASSIRLAGHSYNEQF
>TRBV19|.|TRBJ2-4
ASSIGGNLAKNIQY
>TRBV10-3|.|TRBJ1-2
AISEDRGYGYT
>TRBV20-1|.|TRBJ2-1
SVPRGEEQF
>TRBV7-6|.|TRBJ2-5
ASSPMGLAGVETQY
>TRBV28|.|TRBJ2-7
ASSSTPRGEQY
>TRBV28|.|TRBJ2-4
ASGQGREWKNIQY
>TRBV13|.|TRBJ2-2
ASSVAGAGELF
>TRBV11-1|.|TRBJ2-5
ASSQGNEETQY
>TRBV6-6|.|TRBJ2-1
ASSYRTSGYNEQF
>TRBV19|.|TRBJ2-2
ASSRDRASTGELF
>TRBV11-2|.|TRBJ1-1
ASSPTAGQTEAF
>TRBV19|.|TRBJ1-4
ASSFGGGGDEKLF
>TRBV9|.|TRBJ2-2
ASSSNTGELF
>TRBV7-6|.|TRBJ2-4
ASSPNPETKNIQY
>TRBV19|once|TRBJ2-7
ASSIQGVGHYEQY
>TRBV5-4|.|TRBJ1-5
ASSLGGRNQPQH
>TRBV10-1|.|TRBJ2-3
ASSERASSTDTQY
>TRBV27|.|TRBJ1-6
ASSRILDRGGSPLH
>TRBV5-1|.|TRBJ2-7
ASSLMNALPYEQY
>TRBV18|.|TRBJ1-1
ASSPLGGETEAF
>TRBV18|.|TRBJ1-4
ASSHVPLTGIREKLF
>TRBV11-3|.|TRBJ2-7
ASSLDSSSYEQY
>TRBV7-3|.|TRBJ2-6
ASSLGSGANVLT
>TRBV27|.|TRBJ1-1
ASSLNPSDRGRGRNTEAF